The clone carrying this T cell receptor (beta chain) came up many times. In TCRdb, the 5' RACE reads were re-called with MiXCR into one record per CDR3 protein. The table records more than 350,000 distinct CDR3 sequences, 15% to 20% of them present only once. The sample belongs to a study of T-cell memory formation after mild COVID-19. J lost 0 bases, V lost 4 bases, and 3 bases had no gene match. This CDR3 is 16 amino acids long. Germline lookup yields CDR1 MNHEY and CDR2 SVGEGT. The genes are TRBV6-2 or TRBV6-3 and TRBJ2-1, with 10 bases that match TRBD2. Specimen: PBMCs or a T cell subset sorted from them (not recorded which). The clonotype comes from a man between 18 and 35 years old who had mild COVID-19 (a few samples of this study predate the infection). Cell type and time point are not known. The CDR3 is CASSSLAGDSYNEQFF. The CDR3 nucleotides read TGTGCCAGCAGTTCTCTAGCGGGGGACTCCTACAATGAGCAGTTCTTC.